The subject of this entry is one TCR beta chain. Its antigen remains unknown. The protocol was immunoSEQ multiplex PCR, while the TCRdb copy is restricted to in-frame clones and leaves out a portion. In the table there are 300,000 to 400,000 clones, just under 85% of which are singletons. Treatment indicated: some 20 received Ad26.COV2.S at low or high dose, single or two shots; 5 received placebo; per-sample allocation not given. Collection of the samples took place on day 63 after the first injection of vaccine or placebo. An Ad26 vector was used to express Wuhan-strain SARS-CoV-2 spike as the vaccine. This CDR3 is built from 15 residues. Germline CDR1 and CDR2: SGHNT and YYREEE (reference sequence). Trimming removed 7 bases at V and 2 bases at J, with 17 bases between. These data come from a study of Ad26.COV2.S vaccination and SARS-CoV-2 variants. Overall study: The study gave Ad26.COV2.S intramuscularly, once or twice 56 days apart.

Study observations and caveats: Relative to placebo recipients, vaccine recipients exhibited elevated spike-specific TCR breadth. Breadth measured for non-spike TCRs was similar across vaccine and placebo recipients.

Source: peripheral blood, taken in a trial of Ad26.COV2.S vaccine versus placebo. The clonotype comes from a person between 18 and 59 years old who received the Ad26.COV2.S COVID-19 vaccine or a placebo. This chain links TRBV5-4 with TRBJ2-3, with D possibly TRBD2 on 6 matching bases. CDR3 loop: CASGPPGESTDTQYF. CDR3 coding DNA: TGTGCCAGCGGCCCTCCGGGGGAGTCCACAGATACGCAGTATTTT.